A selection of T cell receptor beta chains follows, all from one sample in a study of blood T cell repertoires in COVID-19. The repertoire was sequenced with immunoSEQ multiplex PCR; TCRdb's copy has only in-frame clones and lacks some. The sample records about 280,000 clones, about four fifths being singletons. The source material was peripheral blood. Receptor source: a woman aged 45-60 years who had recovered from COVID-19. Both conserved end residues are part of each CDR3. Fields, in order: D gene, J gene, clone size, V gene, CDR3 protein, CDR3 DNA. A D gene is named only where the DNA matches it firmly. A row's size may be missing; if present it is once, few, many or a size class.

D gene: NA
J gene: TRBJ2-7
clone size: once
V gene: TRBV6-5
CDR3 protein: CASSYGRGASVGEQYF
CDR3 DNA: TGTGCCAGCAGTTACGGCAGGGGGGCCTCGGTTGGCGAGCAGTACTTC

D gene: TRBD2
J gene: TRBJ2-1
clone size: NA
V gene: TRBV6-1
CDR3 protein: CASSEVGGDNEQFF
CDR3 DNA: TGTGCCAGCAGTGAAGTGGGAGGGGACAATGAGCAGTTCTTC

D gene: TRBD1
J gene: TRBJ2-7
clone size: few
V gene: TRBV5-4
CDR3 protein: CASSFPGTGTYEQYF
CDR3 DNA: TGTGCCAGCAGCTTCCCCGGGACAGGGACCTACGAGCAGTACTTC

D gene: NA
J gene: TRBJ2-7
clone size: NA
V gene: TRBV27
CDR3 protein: CASSLSEGLYEQYF
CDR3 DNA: TGTGCCAGCAGTTTATCGGAAGGACTCTACGAGCAGTACTTC

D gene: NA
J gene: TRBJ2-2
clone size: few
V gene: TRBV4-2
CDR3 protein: CASSQESRLGGVDTGELFF
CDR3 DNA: TGTGCCAGCAGCCAAGAGAGTAGATTAGGAGGGGTAGACACCGGGGAGCTGTTTTTT

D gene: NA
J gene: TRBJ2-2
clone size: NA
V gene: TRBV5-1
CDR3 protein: CASSLGLNTGELFF
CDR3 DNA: TGCGCCAGCAGCTTGGGACTGAACACCGGGGAGCTGTTTTTT

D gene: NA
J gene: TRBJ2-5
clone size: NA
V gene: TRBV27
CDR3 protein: CASSLGRRAGGLKETQYF
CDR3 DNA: TGTGCCAGCAGTTTAGGGAGGAGGGCAGGGGGATTGAAGGAGACCCAGTACTTC

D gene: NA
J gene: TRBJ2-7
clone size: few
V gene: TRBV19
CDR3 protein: CASSIGGHEQYF
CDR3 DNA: TGTGCCAGTAGTATCGGCGGCCACGAGCAGTACTTC

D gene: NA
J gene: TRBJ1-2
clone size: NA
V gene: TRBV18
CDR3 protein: CASSPPRRGLNYGYTF
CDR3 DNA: TGTGCCAGCTCACCACCACGCAGGGGCCTTAACTATGGCTACACCTTC

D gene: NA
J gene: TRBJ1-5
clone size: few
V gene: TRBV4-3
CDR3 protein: CASSQDLAGMGQPQHF
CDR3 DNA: TGCGCCAGCAGCCAAGATCTGGCAGGGATGGGTCAGCCCCAGCATTTT

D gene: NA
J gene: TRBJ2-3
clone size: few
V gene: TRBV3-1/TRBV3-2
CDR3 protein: CASSQLSTDTQYF
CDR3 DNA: TGTGCCAGCAGCCAACTTAGCACAGATACGCAGTATTTT

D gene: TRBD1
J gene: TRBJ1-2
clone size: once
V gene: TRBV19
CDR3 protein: CASSVLGTGRGGYTF
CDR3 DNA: TGTGCCAGTAGTGTCCTCGGGACAGGCCGTGGGGGCTACACCTTC

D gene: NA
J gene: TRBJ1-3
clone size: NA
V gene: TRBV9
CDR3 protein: CASSVWGPNSPGNTIYF
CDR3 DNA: TGTGCCAGCAGCGTCTGGGGGCCAAATTCGCCTGGAAACACCATATATTTT

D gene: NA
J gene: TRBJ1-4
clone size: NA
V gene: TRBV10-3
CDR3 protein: CAISESFPGVNEKLFF
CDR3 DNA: TGTGCCATCAGTGAGTCGTTCCCAGGGGTTAATGAAAAACTGTTTTTT

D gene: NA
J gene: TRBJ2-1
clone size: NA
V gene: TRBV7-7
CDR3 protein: CASSLGSGIGAGDNEQFF
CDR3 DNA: TGTGCCAGCAGCTTAGGATCGGGGATCGGTGCAGGCGACAATGAGCAGTTCTTC

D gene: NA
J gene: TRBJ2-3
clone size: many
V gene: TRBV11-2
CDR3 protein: CASSLFFSPGSRGTDTQYF
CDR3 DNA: TGTGCCAGCAGCTTATTCTTTTCCCCGGGTAGCCGAGGCACAGATACGCAGTATTTT

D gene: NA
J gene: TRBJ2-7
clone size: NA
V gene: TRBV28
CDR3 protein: CASSSGGSGYEQYF
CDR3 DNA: TGTGCCAGCAGTTCGGGTGGCAGCGGGTACGAGCAGTACTTC

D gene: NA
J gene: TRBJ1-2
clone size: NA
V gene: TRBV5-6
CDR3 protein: CASSLGVPGYGYTF
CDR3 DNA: TGTGCCAGCAGCTTGGGGGTCCCGGGCTATGGCTACACCTTC

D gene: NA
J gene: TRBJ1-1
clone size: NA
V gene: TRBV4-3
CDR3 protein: CASSRGGGGKATEAFF
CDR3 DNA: TGCGCCAGCAGCCGAGGTGGGGGGGGTAAGGCCACTGAAGCTTTCTTT

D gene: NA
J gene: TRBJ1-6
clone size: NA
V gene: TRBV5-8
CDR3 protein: CASSYQAGGSPLHF
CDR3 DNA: TGTGCCAGCAGCTATCAGGCAGGAGGGTCACCCCTCCACTTT

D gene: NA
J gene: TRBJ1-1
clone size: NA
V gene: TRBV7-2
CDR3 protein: CASSLAWGVGTEAFF
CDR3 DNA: TGTGCCAGCAGCCTCGCCTGGGGGGTCGGCACTGAAGCTTTCTTT

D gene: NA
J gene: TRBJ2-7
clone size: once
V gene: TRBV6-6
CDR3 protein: CASSARGDEQYF
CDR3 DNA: TGTGCCAGCAGCGCAAGGGGTGACGAGCAGTACTTC

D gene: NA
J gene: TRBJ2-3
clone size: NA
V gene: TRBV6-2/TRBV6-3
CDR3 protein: CASSGLAGSDTQYF
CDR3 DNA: TGTGCCAGCAGTGGGCTAGCCGGCTCAGATACGCAGTATTTT

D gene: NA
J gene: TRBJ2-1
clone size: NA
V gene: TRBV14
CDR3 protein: CASSQESSRLYNEQFF
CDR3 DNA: TGTGCCAGCAGCCAAGAATCTAGCCGACTATACAATGAGCAGTTCTTC

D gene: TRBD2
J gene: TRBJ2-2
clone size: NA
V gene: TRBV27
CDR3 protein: CASSLGTSGRQGTGELFF
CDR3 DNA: TGTGCCAGCAGTTTAGGGACTAGCGGGAGGCAAGGCACCGGGGAGCTGTTTTTT

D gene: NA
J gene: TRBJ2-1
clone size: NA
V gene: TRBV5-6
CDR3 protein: CASSFRLDEQFF
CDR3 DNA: TGTGCCAGCAGCTTTAGACTAGATGAGCAGTTCTTC

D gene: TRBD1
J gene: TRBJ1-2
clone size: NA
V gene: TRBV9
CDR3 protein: CASSKALTGFEGYGYTF
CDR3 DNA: TGTGCCAGCAGCAAAGCCCTGACAGGGTTTGAGGGCTATGGCTACACCTTC

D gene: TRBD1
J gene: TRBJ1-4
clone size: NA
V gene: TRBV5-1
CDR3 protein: CASSLAGQGGEKLFF
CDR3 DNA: TGCGCCAGCAGCTTGGCGGGACAGGGAGGAGAAAAACTGTTTTTT

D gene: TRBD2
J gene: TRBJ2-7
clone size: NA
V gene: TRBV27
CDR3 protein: CASSPNWSGRRVNEQYF
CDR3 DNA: TGTGCCAGCAGCCCGAATTGGAGCGGGAGGAGAGTTAACGAGCAGTACTTC

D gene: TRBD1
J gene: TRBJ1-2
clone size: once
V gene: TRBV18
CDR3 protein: CASSSQDRDYGYTF
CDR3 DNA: TGTGCCAGCTCATCTCAAGACAGGGACTATGGCTACACCTTC

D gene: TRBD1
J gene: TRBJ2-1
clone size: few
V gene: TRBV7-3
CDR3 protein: CASSQVPGQGADNEQFF
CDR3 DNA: TGTGCCAGCAGCCAAGTACCGGGACAGGGGGCCGACAATGAGCAGTTCTTC

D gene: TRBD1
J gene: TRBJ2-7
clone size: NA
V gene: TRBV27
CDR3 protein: CASRRQGDEQYF
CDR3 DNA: TGTGCCAGCAGGAGACAGGGGGACGAGCAGTACTTC

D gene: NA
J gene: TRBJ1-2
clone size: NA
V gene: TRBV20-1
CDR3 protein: CSAISYGYTF
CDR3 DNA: TGCAGTGCTATTAGCTATGGCTACACCTTC

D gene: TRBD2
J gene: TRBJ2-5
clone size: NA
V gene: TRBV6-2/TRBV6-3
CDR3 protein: CASSWGAGREETQYF
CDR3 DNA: TGTGCCAGCAGTTGGGGAGCGGGGCGGGAGGAGACCCAGTACTTC

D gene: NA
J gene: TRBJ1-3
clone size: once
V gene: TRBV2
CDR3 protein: CASSDHRSGGGNTIYF
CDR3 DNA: TGTGCCAGCAGTGACCACAGGTCGGGAGGTGGAAACACCATATATTTT

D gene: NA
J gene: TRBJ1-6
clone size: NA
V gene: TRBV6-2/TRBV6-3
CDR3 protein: CASSRGSSYNSPLHF
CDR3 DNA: TGTGCCAGCAGTCGAGGTAGCTCCTATAATTCACCCCTCCACTTT

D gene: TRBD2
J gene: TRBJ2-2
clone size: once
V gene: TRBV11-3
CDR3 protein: CASSLGTSGRYTGELFF
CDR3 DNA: TGTGCCAGCAGCTTAGGGACTAGCGGGAGGTACACCGGGGAGCTGTTTTTT

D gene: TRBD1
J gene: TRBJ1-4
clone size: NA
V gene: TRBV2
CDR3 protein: CASISDRGGEKLFF
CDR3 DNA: TGTGCCAGCATCTCCGACAGGGGAGGTGAAAAACTGTTTTTT

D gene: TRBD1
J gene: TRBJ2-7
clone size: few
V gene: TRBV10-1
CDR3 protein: CAGQGYEQYF
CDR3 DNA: TGCGCCGGACAGGGTTACGAGCAGTACTTC

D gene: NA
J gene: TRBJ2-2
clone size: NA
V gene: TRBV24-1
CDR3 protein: CATSNTGYTGELFF
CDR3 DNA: TGTGCCACCAGTAATACAGGGTACACCGGGGAGCTGTTTTTT

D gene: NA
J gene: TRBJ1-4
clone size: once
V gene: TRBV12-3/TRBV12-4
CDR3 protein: CASSSHEKLFF
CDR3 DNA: TGTGCCAGCAGCTCTCATGAAAAACTGTTTTTT

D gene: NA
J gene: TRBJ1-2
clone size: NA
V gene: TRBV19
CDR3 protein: CASSMGLIYGYTF
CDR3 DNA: TGTGCCAGTAGTATGGGGCTTATATATGGCTACACCTTC

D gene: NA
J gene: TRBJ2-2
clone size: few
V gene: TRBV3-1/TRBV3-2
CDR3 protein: CASSQGRFRDGELFF
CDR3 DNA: TGTGCCAGCAGCCAAGGACGGTTCCGGGACGGGGAGCTGTTTTTT

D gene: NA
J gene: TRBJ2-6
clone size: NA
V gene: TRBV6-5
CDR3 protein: CASSYSEARGANVLTF
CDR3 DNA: TGTGCCAGCAGTTACTCGGAGGCTCGTGGGGCCAACGTCCTGACTTTC

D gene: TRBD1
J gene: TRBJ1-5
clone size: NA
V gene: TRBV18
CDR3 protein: CASSTGAQGNQPQHF
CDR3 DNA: TGTGCCAGCTCAACAGGGGCTCAAGGCAATCAGCCCCAGCATTTT

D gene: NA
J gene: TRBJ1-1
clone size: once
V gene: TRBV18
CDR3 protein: CASSPNEGGAFF
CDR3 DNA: TGTGCCAGCTCACCTAATGAAGGAGGAGCTTTCTTT

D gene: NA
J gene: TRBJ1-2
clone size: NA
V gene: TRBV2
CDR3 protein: CATTRTALDTF
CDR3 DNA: TGTGCCACCACACGGACAGCCTTGGACACCTTC

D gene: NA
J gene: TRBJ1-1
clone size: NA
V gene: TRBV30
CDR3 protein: CAWSERRGGAEAFF
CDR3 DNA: TGTGCCTGGAGTGAGAGGAGGGGGGGCGCTGAAGCTTTCTTT

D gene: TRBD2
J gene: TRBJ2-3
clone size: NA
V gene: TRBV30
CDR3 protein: CAWSLTRTSGFTTDTQYF
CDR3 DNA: TGTGCCTGGAGTCTCACCCGGACTAGCGGGTTTACCACAGATACGCAGTATTTT

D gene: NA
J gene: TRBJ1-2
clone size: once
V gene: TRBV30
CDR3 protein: CAWSDTAYGYTF
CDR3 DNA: TGTGCCTGGAGTGATACAGCTTATGGCTACACCTTC

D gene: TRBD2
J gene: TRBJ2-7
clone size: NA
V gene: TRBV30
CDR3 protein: CAWSVNSGSFEQYF
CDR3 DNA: TGTGCCTGGAGTGTAAATAGCGGGAGTTTCGAGCAGTACTTC

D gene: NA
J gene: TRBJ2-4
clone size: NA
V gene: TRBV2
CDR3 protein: CASNRAQAKNIQYF
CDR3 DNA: TGTGCCAGTAACAGGGCCCAAGCCAAAAACATTCAGTACTTC

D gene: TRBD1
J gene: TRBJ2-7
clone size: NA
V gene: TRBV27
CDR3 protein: CASGILQGAPDEQYF
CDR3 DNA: TGTGCCAGCGGCATACTACAGGGGGCGCCGGACGAGCAGTACTTC

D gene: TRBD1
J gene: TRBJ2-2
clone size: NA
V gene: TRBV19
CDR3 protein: CASSTGQGGGTGELFF
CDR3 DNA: TGTGCCAGTAGTACGGGACAGGGAGGAGGCACCGGGGAGCTGTTTTTT

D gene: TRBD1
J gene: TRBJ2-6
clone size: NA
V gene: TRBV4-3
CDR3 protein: CASSQDMGRGYSGANVLTF
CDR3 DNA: TGCGCCAGCAGCCAAGATATGGGCAGGGGGTATTCTGGGGCCAACGTCCTGACTTTC

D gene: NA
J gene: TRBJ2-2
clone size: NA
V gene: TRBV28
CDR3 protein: CASSLPGRAYTGELFF
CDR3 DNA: TGTGCCAGCAGTTTACCGGGAAGGGCTTACACCGGGGAGCTGTTTTTT

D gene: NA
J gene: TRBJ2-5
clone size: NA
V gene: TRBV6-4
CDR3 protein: CASSPDSKETQYF
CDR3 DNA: TGTGCCAGCAGTCCGGACAGCAAAGAGACCCAGTACTTC

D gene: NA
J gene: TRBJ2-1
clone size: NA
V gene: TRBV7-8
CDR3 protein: CASTPGVSLVGNEQFF
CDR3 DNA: TGTGCCAGCACCCCAGGGGTCAGCTTGGTCGGCAATGAGCAGTTCTTC

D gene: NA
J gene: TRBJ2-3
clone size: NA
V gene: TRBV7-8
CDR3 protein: CASSLGTALLPDTQYF
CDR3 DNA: TGTGCCAGCAGCTTAGGTACTGCCCTGCTACCGGATACGCAGTATTTT